This TCR beta chain appears in the sequencing data of a study of identical twins. Broader study findings: An excess of low generation probability was shown by twin-shared out-of-frame alpha sequences. Invariant T cells like MAIT and iNKT could partly confound the zero-insertion analyses. For cord blood, abundant beta clonotypes had fewer insertions, unlike memory repertoires, which showed none.

A note on this clonotype: What it binds is not known.

One entry per CDR3 protein, called by TCRdb with MiXCR from the 5' RACE reads. Of fewer than 250,000 distinct CDR3 sequences in the sample, roughly 7.5% were seen once. The CDR3 covers 15 residues. V lost 4 bases and J lost 2; bases outside the gene matches: 7. CDR1 and CDR2 (germline): LGHDT, YNNKEL (reference sequence). In addition, the sample was reused for a study of yellow fever vaccine responses in identical twins. This second report adds: Twins' vaccine T cell responses reportedly seemed partly convergent and partly personalized.

The receptor comes from a young woman in good health. The chain has TRBV3-1 and TRBJ2-5; the match to TRBD2 covers 7 bases. Sequencing was carried out using CD8+ T cells sorted from blood. Here the CDR3 reads CASSLERGLQETQYF. The CDR3 nucleotides are TGTGCCAGCAGCCTGGAGCGGGGACTACAAGAGACCCAGTACTTC.